This is a list of T cell receptor beta chains from one sample in a study of tumor-infiltrating lymphocytes in primary liver carcinoma. TCRdb recomputed calls from the multiplex PCR reads with MiXCR, one row per CDR3 protein. Among roughly 330,000 distinct CDR3 sequences listed, 65% were seen once. Material: peripheral blood. These receptors were obtained from a man aged 35 to 55 with primary liver carcinoma and hepatitis B virus infection. The CDR3 runs from the conserved cysteine through the conserved F or W. The D gene is left open where the match is weak. Size tells how often a clone was seen (once, few, many) or the class of an expanded clone, and some rows leave it out.

>TRBJ2-7|TRBV12-5|NA|NA
TGTGCTAGTGGTTTGGTTTCAGACTGGGACGGGGCCTCCTACGAGCAGTACTTC
CASGLVSDWDGASYEQYF
>TRBJ2-7|TRBV28|NA|NA
TGTGCCAGCAGTTTCCAGGGATCCTACGAGCAGTACTTC
CASSFQGSYEQYF
>TRBJ2-3|TRBV12-3/TRBV12-4|NA|many
TGTGCCAGCAGTATTTTAGATACGCAGTATTTT
CASSILDTQYF
>TRBJ2-5|TRBV30|NA|once
TGTGCCTGGACCGGGATTAGTCCCCGAGAGACCCAGTACTTC
CAWTGISPRETQYF
>TRBJ2-4|TRBV11-2|TRBD1|NA
TGCGCCATCAGCTTAAGCCTATCAGGGGGCCGGGACATTCGGTACTTC
CAISLSLSGGRDIRYF
>TRBJ2-6|TRBV19|TRBD1|NA
TGTGCCAGAAGTATAACAGGGGGCTCCCTTAAACGCTCTGGGGCCAACGTCCTGACTTTC
CARSITGGSLKRSGANVLTF
>TRBJ2-3|TRBV19|NA|NA
TGTGCCAGTAGTGTGGACGTTGAGAGGGATACGCAGTATTTT
CASSVDVERDTQYF
>TRBJ1-2|TRBV29-1|TRBD1|many
TGCAGCGTCGCGGACAGGGGAAGCTATGGCTACACCTTC
CSVADRGSYGYTF
>TRBJ2-3|TRBV4-1|TRBD2|NA
TGCGCCAGCAGCCTGGGACTAGCGGGAGTGGGATCTAGCACAGATACGCAGTATTTT
CASSLGLAGVGSSTDTQYF
>TRBJ2-5|TRBV6-6|NA|NA
TGTGCCAGCAGTTACACGCCAGGACTAAGTACAGAGACCCAGTACTTC
CASSYTPGLSTETQYF
>TRBJ1-1|TRBV5-1|NA|NA
TGCGCCAGCAACTCCTACGGCAGCGCGGCGGGAATGAACACTGAAGCTTTCTTT
CASNSYGSAAGMNTEAFF
>TRBJ1-2|TRBV11-1|TRBD1|NA
TGTGCCGGTAGCCCTGGACAGGGCACCTATGGCTACACCTTC
CAGSPGQGTYGYTF
>TRBJ1-1|TRBV6-6|TRBD1|many
TGTGCCAGCAGTTACTCGACCGGGACAGAGAACACTGAAGCTTTCTTT
CASSYSTGTENTEAFF
>TRBJ2-1|TRBV7-9|NA|NA
TGTGCCAGCAGCTCTAGTCCCCCGTCGAGGGCTGAGCAGTTCTTC
CASSSSPPSRAEQFF
>TRBJ2-7|TRBV11-1|TRBD1|many
TGTGCCAGCAGCTTAGAAGTCAGGGGGCACGAGCAGTACTTC
CASSLEVRGHEQYF
>TRBJ1-1|TRBV12-3/TRBV12-4|NA|many
TGTGCCAGCACGATTGCATCAGGGCACACTGAAGCTTTCTTT
CASTIASGHTEAFF
>TRBJ2-1|TRBV29-1|NA|NA
TGCAGCGTCCCCCGGGGAGCTAGCGAGGCCAATGAGCAGCTCTTC
CSVPRGASEANEQLF
>TRBJ2-1|TRBV6-5|NA|NA
TGTGCAAGCAGGCCTAGCAGAGAATACAAAGAGCAGTTCTTC
CASRPSREYKEQFF
>TRBJ1-1|TRBV28|NA|NA
TGTGCCAGCAGTTTAAGGAGCCCTCCTGAAGCTTTCTTT
CASSLRSPPEAFF
>TRBJ2-5|TRBV5-3|NA|NA
TGTGCCAGAAGAACTTGCGGGGAAGAGACCCAGTACTTC
CARRTCGEETQYF